A single sample gave rise to the 6 T cell receptor beta chains below, sequenced in a study of blood T cell repertoires in COVID-19 (dated by TCRdb to about 2020). Library prep was done by the immunoSEQ multiplex PCR assay. Here the immuneACCESS table is served through TCRdb, limited to in-frame sequences with V and J called. Missing clones are a known gap in these copies; in checked studies unresolved V genes cover under half, and the rest lacks a known reason. The sample includes hundreds of thousands of clones, with 88% observed a single time. The ten most abundant clones make up 2.5% to 3.5% of the sample. The sample consisted of PBMCs or T cells enriched from blood (not recorded which). The receptors were sampled from a woman aged 45-59 years who had recovered from COVID-19.

This clone showed up just once. This chain joins TRBV29-1 and TRBJ1-2, with 10 bases fitting TRBD1. Trimming at V came to 6 bases and at J to 7 bases, leaving 17 bases not matched to a gene. The CDR3 extends over 16 amino acids. Germline V lookup: CDR1 SQVTM, CDR2 ANQGSEA. For the CDR3, the DNA is TGCAGCGTCTTGGGACAGGGGATCATCACCGTAGGTGGCTACACCTTC. Translation gives CSVLGQGIITVGGYTF.

The CDR3 sequence: CASSVDGGSFYGYTF. The CDR3 region has the DNA TGTGCCAGCAGCGTAGACGGGGGGAGCTTCTATGGCTACACCTTC. The chain carries TRBV9 and TRBJ1-2, with a tentative D call TRBD1 (5 bases). Germline V gives CDR1 SGDLS, CDR2 YYNGEE. The CDR3 spans 15 residues. Trimming pared 0 bases from V and 4 bases from J, leaving 13 bases between.

The CDR3 loop is CASSLYGDRGTSPLHF. In DNA form, the CDR3 reads TGTGCCAGCAGTTTATACGGGGACAGGGGGACTTCACCCCTCCACTTT. The chain is built from TRBV28 and TRBJ1-6, with 11 bases aligning to TRBD1. Germline V gene lookup returns CDR1 MDHEN and CDR2 SYDVKM. The CDR3 consists of 16 residues. V was pared by 1 base and J by 9 bases, with 5 bases of the junction left unmatched.

This clone was seen a single time. This chain connects TRBV7-9 to TRBJ2-7; TRBD2 agrees at 8 bases. V lost 3 bases to trimming and J lost 3 bases; unmatched junction nucleotides: 4. The CDR3 is 14 residues long. Germline V gene lookup returns CDR1 SEHNR and CDR2 FQNEAQ (reference sequence). CDR3 amino acids: CASSLASGYYEQYF. The CDR3 DNA reads TGTGCCAGCAGCTTGGCTAGCGGGTACTACGAGCAGTACTTC.

V gene TRBV6-5 combines with J gene TRBJ2-1, with TRBD2 identical over 8 bases. Losses at the gene ends were 7 bases for V and 1 base for J; bases not matched to a gene: 3. CDR1 is MNHEY, CDR2 SVGAGI, per germline. CDR3 size: 14 residues. The CDR3 sequence: CASTGGVSYNEQFF. As DNA, the CDR3 is TGTGCCAGCACGGGAGGGGTTTCCTACAATGAGCAGTTCTTC.

The table lists this clone with a few counts. The rearrangement links TRBV5-1 to TRBJ1-2; TRBD1 agrees at 8 bases. V was pared by 1 base and J by 3 bases, with 5 bases of the junction left unmatched. There are 15 residues in the CDR3. Germline-derived CDR1 and CDR2 are SGHRS and YFSETQ. The CDR3 coding sequence is TGCGCCAGCAGCTTGAATCAGGGGGCGCACTATGGCTACACCTTC. As protein: CASSLNQGAHYGYTF.